This TCR beta chain was retrieved from a study of CXCR3-negative and CXCR3-positive naive CD8 T cells. About the study: Total TRB output reached around 150 million reads, about 1.5 +/- 0.3 million per library. Study findings and constraints: Across naive subsets, surface CD5 expression was comparable, and TCR strength was inferred from properties of the TRB CDR3. Similarly elevated diversity marked both naive subsets, with memory CD8+ cells showing far lower diversity. Higher TRB CDR3 hydrophobicity marked CXCR3-positive naive cells relative to CXCR3-negative naive cells.

Judged by frequency, this clonotype is medium-sized. Antigen unknown. UMI labels and 5' RACE were used to prepare the TRB cDNA libraries. Reprocessing the 5' RACE reads, TCRdb reports a single entry for every CDR3 protein and omits DNA. The sample holds 2,900 or so distinct CDR3 sequences. The CDR3 spans 14 residues. Germline loops: CDR1 SQVTM, CDR2 ANQGSEA. This sequence joins TRBV29-1 and TRBJ2-5; TCRdb gives TRBD1 as the D gene, but with no DNA this cannot be confirmed. The source material was naive CXCR3+ CD8+ T cells from blood. Subset meaning: CD45RO-CCR7+CD27+CD95- naive CD8+ T cells expressing CXCR3 (TNR3+). The source of this sequence is a human donor in good health. Some clones in this sample may be carry-over from other donors' samples. This CDR3 reads CSVGNRGRGETQYF.